Here is one TCR beta chain with its context. The data derive from a study of CD8+ T cells in alopecia areata. In each case, RNA was isolated and then reverse transcribed into cDNA as the sequencing template. Measured with immunoSEQ multiplex PCR; TCRdb has only the in-frame clones, and not every one. The sample lists about 180,000 clones; almost 65% were seen once. The CDR3 is made up of 15 amino acids. The junction had 4 bases not matched to a gene; V was cut back by 5 bases and J by 1 base. Germline V gene data show CDR1 as MNHEY and CDR2 as SVGAGI. The gene calls are TRBV6-5 and TRBJ2-2, with 7 bases fitting TRBD2. The clonotype originates from a human donor with alopecia areata. Sequenced here: CD4+ T cells sorted from blood, sampled at week 0. The CDR3 sequence: CASSLRGGNTGELFF. CDR3 in DNA: TGTGCCAGCAGTCTCCGCGGGGGGAACACCGGGGAGCTGTTTTTT.